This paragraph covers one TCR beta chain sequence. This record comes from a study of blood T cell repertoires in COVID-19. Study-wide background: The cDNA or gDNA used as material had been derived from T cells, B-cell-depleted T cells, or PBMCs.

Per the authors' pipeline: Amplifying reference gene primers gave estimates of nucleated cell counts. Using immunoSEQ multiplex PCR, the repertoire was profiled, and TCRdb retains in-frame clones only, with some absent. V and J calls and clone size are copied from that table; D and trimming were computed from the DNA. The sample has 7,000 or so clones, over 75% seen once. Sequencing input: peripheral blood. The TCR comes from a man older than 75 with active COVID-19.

The DNA of the CDR3 is TGTGCCAGCAGCTCTAGCCTCCGGGACACGGTTCTCGACACCTTC. This sequence encodes CASSSSLRDTVLDTF. V and J are TRBV7-9 and TRBJ1-2; tentative D call: TRBD1 (6 bases). CDR1 is SEHNR and CDR2 is FQNEAQ in the germline V gene (reference sequence). The CDR3 is 15 amino acids. Trimming pared 4 bases from V and 12 bases from J, leaving 24 bases between.